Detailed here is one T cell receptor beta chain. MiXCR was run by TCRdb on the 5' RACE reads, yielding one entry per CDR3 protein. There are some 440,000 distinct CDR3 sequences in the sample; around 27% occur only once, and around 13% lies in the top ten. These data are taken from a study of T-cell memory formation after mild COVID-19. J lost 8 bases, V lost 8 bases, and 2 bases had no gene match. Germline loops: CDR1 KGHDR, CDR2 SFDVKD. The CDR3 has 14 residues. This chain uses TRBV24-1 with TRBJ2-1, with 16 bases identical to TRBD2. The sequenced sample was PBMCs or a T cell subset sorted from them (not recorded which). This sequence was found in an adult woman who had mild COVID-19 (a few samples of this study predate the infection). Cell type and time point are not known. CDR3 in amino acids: CATTGTSGGDEQFF. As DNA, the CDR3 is TGTGCCACCACCGGGACTAGCGGGGGGGATGAGCAGTTCTTC.